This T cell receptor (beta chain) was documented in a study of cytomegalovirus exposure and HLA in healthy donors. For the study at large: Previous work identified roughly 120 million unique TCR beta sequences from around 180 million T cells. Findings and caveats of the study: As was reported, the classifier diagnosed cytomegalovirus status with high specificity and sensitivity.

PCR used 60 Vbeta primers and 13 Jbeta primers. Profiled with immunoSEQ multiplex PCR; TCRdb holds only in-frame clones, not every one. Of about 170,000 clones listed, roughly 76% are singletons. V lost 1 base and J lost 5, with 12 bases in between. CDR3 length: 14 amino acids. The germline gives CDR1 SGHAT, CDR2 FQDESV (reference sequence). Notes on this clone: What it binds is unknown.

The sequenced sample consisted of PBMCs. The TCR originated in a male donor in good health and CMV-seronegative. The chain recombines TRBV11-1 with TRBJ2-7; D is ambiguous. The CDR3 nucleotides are TGTGCCAGCAGCTTAGTGGCAGCGAAAGACGAGCAGTACTTC. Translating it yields CASSLVAAKDEQYF.